The next 2 T cell receptor beta chains were all read from a single sample in a study of somatic mutations in cytotoxic T cells in rheumatoid arthritis. Method: immunoSEQ multiplex PCR; TCRdb's copy keeps in-frame clones and lacks some. Here the sample spans over 2,000 clones, about 85% being singletons. Source material: CD8+ T cells sorted from blood. Receptors were obtained from a man in his sixties with rheumatoid arthritis.

The rearrangement links TRBV5-4 to TRBJ1-2, with D perhaps TRBD1 (5 bases). This CDR3 region has 13 residues. Germline V gene lookup returns CDR1 SGHNT and CDR2 YYREEE (reference sequence). The V and J ends lost 3 bases and 6 bases respectively, with 12 bases between them. The CDR3, as DNA: TGTGCCAGCAGCTCGACAGCCTTTGATGGCTACACCTTC. Translation gives CASSSTAFDGYTF.

The chain employs TRBV21-1 and TRBJ2-1; the table assigns TRBD2, which was not confirmed against the DNA. TRBV21-1 is recorded as a pseudogene. The length of the CDR3 is 14 residues. The CDR3 reads CASSKEEGYNEQFF. The CDR3 nucleotides are TGTGCCAGCAGCAAAGAGGAGGGGTACAATGAGCAGTTCTTC.